The 21 T cell receptor beta chains in this list originate from one sample, sequenced in a study of shared clonotypes between healthy human individuals. Profiling relied on immunoSEQ multiplex PCR, and the TCRdb table lists in-frame clones only, not all of them. In the table there are 2 million to 2.5 million clones, 93% of which are singletons. Sequencing input: naive CD4+ T cells from PBMCs. Subset reported: CD45RA+ positively selected. The receptors shown here come from a man between 18 and 35 years old in good health. Some clones in this sample may be carry-over from other donors' samples.

This clone was seen more than once but under ten times. The V call is TRBV6-6, the J call TRBJ1-5; 10 positions agree with TRBD1. There are 15 residues in the CDR3. Trimming at V came to 6 bases and at J to 5 bases, leaving 7 bases not matched to a gene. Germline V CDR1 and CDR2: MNHNY, SVGAGI (reference sequence). CDR3 in amino acids: CASSNPGTGDQPQHF. CDR3 in DNA: TGTGCCAGCAGCAATCCGGGGACAGGGGATCAGCCCCAGCATTTT.

This clone was seen only once. The rearrangement uses TRBV6-1 and TRBJ2-7; D unclear. The CDR3 length is 15 residues. The V gene's germline CDR1 is MNHNS and CDR2 SASEGT. Trimming removed 2 bases from V and 3 bases from J, with 14 bases in between. CDR3 region: CASSEKEQPFYEQYF. The CDR3, as DNA: TGTGCCAGCAGTGAAAAGGAACAGCCTTTCTACGAGCAGTACTTC.

The chain uses TRBV9 and TRBJ2-5, with 9 bases that match TRBD2. Germline trimming cut 3 bases from V and 0 bases from J; bases unmatched to any gene: 3. The CDR3 sequence is 15 residues long. Germline lookup yields CDR1 SGDLS and CDR2 YYNGEE. CDR3 protein: CASSASGGYQETQYF. The DNA for the CDR3 is TGTGCCAGCAGCGCGAGCGGGGGGTACCAAGAGACCCAGTACTTC. Full variable domain (outside the CDR3, taken from reference TRBV9 and TRBJ2-5): DSGVTQTPKHLITATGQRVTLRCSPRSGDLSVYWYQQSLDQGLQFLIQYYNGEERAKGNILERFSAQQFPDLHSELNLSSLELGDSALYFCASSASGGYQETQYFGPGTRLLVL.

Here the CDR3 reads CASLDQAGLGGYTF. The CDR3 nucleotides read TGTGCCAGCCTCGACCAGGCGGGATTGGGCGGCTACACCTTC. This chain uses TRBV28 with TRBJ1-2; no definite D call. The CDR3 sequence is 14 residues long. Germline CDR1 MDHEN, CDR2 SYDVKM. V gave up 8 bases and J gave up 8 bases, with 21 bases separating them.

V and J are TRBV6-6 and TRBJ2-1; TRBD2 might be the D (7 bases). There are 14 residues in the CDR3. Germline V gene lookup returns CDR1 MNHNY and CDR2 SVGAGI (reference sequence). Trimming removed 10 bases from V and 2 bases from J, with 15 bases in between. The CDR3 sequence: CATSGGATYNEQFF. As DNA, the CDR3 is TGTGCCACCTCTGGGGGGGCTACCTACAATGAGCAGTTCTTC.

The gene calls are TRBV7-2 and TRBJ2-2; D not certain. In germline, CDR1 is SGHTA, CDR2 FQGNSA. V gave up 5 bases and J gave up 6 bases, with 22 bases separating them. This CDR3 comprises 17 residues. In DNA form, the CDR3 reads TGTGCCAGCAGCAAACGACCGCCAGAGGCCTTATCCGGGGAGCTGTTTTTT. Translated, it gives CASSKRPPEALSGELFF.

This clone was found a few times. The rearrangement joins TRBV2 to TRBJ2-5; TRBD2 aligns across 10 bases. Germline assignment: CDR1 SNHLY and CDR2 FYNNEI. CDR3 length equals 16 residues. V shed 0 bases and J 5 bases; nucleotides not matched to a gene: 6. CDR3 amino acids: CASSEAPLAGVETQYF. The CDR3, as DNA: TGTGCCAGCAGTGAAGCCCCCCTAGCGGGAGTGGAGACCCAGTACTTC.

A word on this clone: Other nucleotide sequences from this sample produce the same CDR3. The chain employs TRBV30 and TRBJ2-1; 7 bases line up with TRBD1. V trimming: 5 bases; J trimming: 0 bases; junction bases outside the gene matches: 4. Germline V lookup: CDR1 GTSNPN, CDR2 SVGIG (reference sequence). CDR3 size: 14 residues. CDR3 sequence reads: CAWSRGSSYNEQFF. In nucleotides, the CDR3 is TGTGCCTGGTCCAGGGGGAGCTCCTACAATGAGCAGTTCTTC. The full variable domain, rest sourced from reference TRBV30 and TRBJ2-1, is SQTIHQWPATLVQPVGSPLSLECTVEGTSNPNLYWYRQAAGRGLQLLFYSVGIGQISSEVPQNLSASRPQDRQFILSSKKLLLSDSGFYLCAWSRGSSYNEQFFGPGTRLTVL.

This chain joins TRBV4-2 and TRBJ2-2; D ambiguous. The CDR3 is 15 amino acids. Germline V gives CDR1 LGHNA, CDR2 YNFKEQ. V lost 4 bases, J lost 0 bases, and 9 bases lay in between. CDR3 region: CASSPRSTNTGELFF. Here the CDR3 DNA reads TGTGCCAGCAGCCCCCGTTCGACGAACACCGGGGAGCTGTTTTTT.

V is TRBV25-1 and J is TRBJ1-2; a possible D gene is TRBD1 (6 bases). Between the trimmed V and J ends, which lost 3 bases and 3 bases, there was a span of 17 bases. The germline gives CDR1 MGHDK, CDR2 SYGVNS. The CDR3 runs to 16 residues. The CDR3 DNA sequence: TGTGCCAGCAGTGATACCGGGGCCGGGACATACTATGGCTACACCTTC. Translated: CASSDTGAGTYYGYTF.

V is TRBV9 and J is TRBJ2-2; TRBD1 agrees at 7 bases. Germline CDR1 reads SGDLS; CDR2 reads YYNGEE. The V and J ends lost 3 bases and 7 bases, in that order; junction bases with no gene match: 6. The CDR3 loop spans 14 amino acids. This CDR3 reads CASSADQGVGELFF. The CDR3 DNA sequence: TGTGCCAGCAGCGCAGACCAGGGGGTCGGGGAGCTGTTTTTT.

This chain connects TRBV28 to TRBJ2-7, with TRBD1 identical over 10 bases. Germline-derived CDR1 and CDR2 are MDHEN and SYDVKM. CDR3 size: 16 residues. Losses at the gene ends were 3 bases for V and 2 bases for J; bases not matched to a gene: 7. Written as DNA, the CDR3 is TGTGCCAGCAGTTTCACCGGGACAGGGGTTACCTACGAGCAGTACTTC. The encoded protein is CASSFTGTGVTYEQYF.

The chain is built from TRBV5-1 and TRBJ1-1; 8 bases match TRBD1. With V trimmed by 4 bases and J by 0 bases, 5 bases remained unmatched. Germline values: CDR1 SGHRS, CDR2 YFSETQ. This CDR3 is built from 15 residues. The DNA of the CDR3 is TGCGCCAGCAGCGAGAGACAGGGGATGAACACTGAAGCTTTCTTT. It codes for CASSERQGMNTEAFF.

The chain combines TRBV2 with TRBJ2-2; maybe TRBD2 (7 bases). Germline values: CDR1 SNHLY, CDR2 FYNNEI. There are 16 residues in the CDR3. V was cut by 6 bases and J by 4 bases, with 18 bases left in between. In DNA form, the CDR3 reads TGTGCCAGCAGCGAATCGGGGGGCTCCTTCACCGGGGAGCTGTTTTTT. Amino acids: CASSESGGSFTGELFF.

The V gene is TRBV6-6, the J gene TRBJ2-5; 7 nucleotides line up with TRBD2. The CDR3 extends over 15 amino acids. Looked up from germline, CDR1 is MNHNY and CDR2 is SVGAGI (reference sequence). The V gene end was trimmed by 2 bases and the J gene end by 0 bases; junction bases not matched to a gene: 3. Written as DNA, the CDR3 is TGTGCCAGCAGTTACGGGGGGGGTGACCAAGAGACCCAGTACTTC. The encoded protein is CASSYGGGDQETQYF.

CDR3 sequence (DNA): TGTGCCAGCAGCTTGGCGCCGCCAGAGACCCAGTACTTC. Translating it yields CASSLAPPETQYF. The V call is TRBV5-4, the J call TRBJ2-5; no definite D call. Deletions cut 0 bases from V and 4 bases from J, with 7 bases between. Germline V gene data show CDR1 as SGHNT and CDR2 as YYREEE (reference sequence). The CDR3 sequence is 13 residues long. Together with reference TRBV5-4 and TRBJ2-5, the CDR3 gives the full variable domain: ETGVTQSPTHLIKTRGQQVTLRCSSQSGHNTVSWYQQALGQGPQFIFQYYREEENGRGNFPPRFSGLQFPNYSSELNVNALELDDSALYLCASSLAPPETQYFGPGTRLLVL.

This clone was counted a single time. The CDR3 loop is CASSDYGTGNTEAFF. The CDR3 nucleotides read TGTGCCAGCAGTGACTACGGGACGGGCAACACTGAAGCTTTCTTT. The chain links TRBV25-1 to TRBJ1-1, with a weak D call TRBD1 (5 bases). The CDR3 contains 15 residues. Per the germline V gene, CDR1 is MGHDK and CDR2 is SYGVNS. V was shortened by 3 bases and J by 2 bases, with 13 bases between the two germline ends.

This rearrangement joins TRBV6-1 to TRBJ2-5; 12 nucleotides agree with TRBD2. Germline-derived CDR1 and CDR2 are MNHNS and SASEGT. V shed 6 bases and J 9 bases; nucleotides not matched to a gene: 11. The CDR3 runs to 15 residues. The CDR3 spells CASRGTSGPGGSQYF. CDR3 coding DNA: TGTGCCAGCAGAGGGACTAGCGGGCCGGGGGGGTCCCAGTACTTC.

V is TRBV4-1 and J is TRBJ1-1; D is ambiguous. CDR1 and CDR2 from the germline V gene are MGHRA and YSYEKL. Trimming took 2 bases from V and 0 from J, leaving 19 bases between them. CDR3 length: 18 amino acids. This chain's CDR3 is CASSQSTGPWTMNTEAFF. The CDR3 DNA sequence: TGCGCCAGCAGCCAATCTACGGGCCCATGGACTATGAACACTGAAGCTTTCTTT.

The chain combines TRBV5-6 with TRBJ2-7; D is possibly TRBD1 (6 bases). Trimming took 4 bases from V and 3 from J, leaving 11 bases between them. From germline, CDR1 is SGHDT and CDR2 YYEEEE. There are 13 residues in the CDR3. Here the CDR3 reads CASSGTIGYEQYF. The CDR3 DNA is TGTGCCAGCAGCGGGACAATCGGCTACGAGCAGTACTTC.

A remark on this clone: Other DNA sequences in this specimen translate into the identical CDR3. The chain has TRBV18 and TRBJ2-5, with 8 bases identical to TRBD1. The CDR3 sequence is 15 residues long. Germline assignment: CDR1 KGHSH and CDR2 LQKENI. V shed 2 bases, J shed 2 bases, and the junction held 4 bases outside the gene matches. CDR3 DNA: TGTGCCAGCTCACCAGGGACAGGAGGACAAGAGACCCAGTACTTC. This gives the protein CASSPGTGGQETQYF.